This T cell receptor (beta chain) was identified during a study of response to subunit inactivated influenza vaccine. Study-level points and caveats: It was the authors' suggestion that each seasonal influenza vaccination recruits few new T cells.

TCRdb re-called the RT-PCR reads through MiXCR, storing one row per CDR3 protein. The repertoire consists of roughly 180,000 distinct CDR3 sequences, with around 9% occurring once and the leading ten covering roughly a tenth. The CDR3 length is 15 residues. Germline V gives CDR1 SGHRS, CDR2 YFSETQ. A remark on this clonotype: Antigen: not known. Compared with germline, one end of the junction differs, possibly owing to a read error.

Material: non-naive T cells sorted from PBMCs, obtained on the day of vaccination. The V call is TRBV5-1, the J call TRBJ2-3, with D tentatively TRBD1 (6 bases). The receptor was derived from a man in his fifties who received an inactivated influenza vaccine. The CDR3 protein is CASSPGTPSTETQYF. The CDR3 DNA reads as TGCGCCAGCAGCCCCGGGACACCGAGCACAGAGACGCAGTATTTT.